This T cell receptor (beta chain) was sequenced for a study of blood T cell repertoires in COVID-19 (dated by TCRdb to 2018 to 2020). For context, the study as a whole: Samples covering the acute and convalescent phases of COVID-19 were provided by collaborators in the United States, Italy and Spain. Samples were obtained from the ongoing ImmuneRACE study (first 160 participants) and from about 1,300 subjects provided by 6 global collaborators. Deeply sampled blood TCRbeta repertoires from subjects exposed to, actively infected with, or recovered from COVID-19 were included in the dataset. Nearly every sample came with metadata listing a de-identified subject ID, COVID-19 status, age in years and sex. The prospective study material was composed of cDNA or gDNA derived from T cells, B-cell-depleted T cells, or PBMCs. Where available, HLA class I and class II types were taken from metadata supplied by the sample provider and were not determined by assay-based typing. The repertoires were released in a freely available public database meant as a resource for research on the immune response to SARS-CoV-2.

This clone was seen a few times. It has no known antigen specificity. No clone much larger than this one lies a single base away; base qualities are absent. The CDR3 runs 15 residues from the cysteine to the phenylalanine. Only the CDR3 region is kept as DNA, spanning 45 bases read in frame from base 1. CDR1 and CDR2 were assigned from the germline V gene as SQVTM and ANQGSEA. Trimming removed 6 bases from V and 7 bases from J, leaving 24 bases between the germline ends. In the prospective study, participants were about 18 to 100 years old, resided in 24 geographic areas of the United States, and were enrolled through a virtual design. In the prospective study, cohorts were assigned on the basis of participant-reported clinical history obtained from a screening survey and a study questionnaire. In the prospective study, mobile phlebotomists collected whole blood, serum and a nasopharyngeal or oropharyngeal swab from each participant. Prospective study participants could optionally give additional blood draws and questionnaires over an approximately 2-month period. Before DNA extraction, prospective study blood samples were shipped either frozen or at room temperature.

The immunoSEQ Assay, a bias-controlled multiplex PCR, was used to amplify TCRbeta CDR3 regions from genomic DNA. In the authors' own workflow: Within the assay, amplification of reference gene primers was used to estimate how many nucleated cells each sample contained. To quantify the absolute abundance of each unique TCRbeta CDR3 rearrangement, sequence reads were collapsed and filtered. For each sample, productive Simpson clonality was calculated by taking the square root of Simpson's diversity index across productive rearrangements. TCRdb retrieved this table from immuneACCESS and kept in-frame rearrangements only. Not all clones are present; in checked studies, unresolved V genes account for under half, and no reason is known for the remainder. V, J and clone size reflect that table, while D and trimming were determined from the DNA. The sample data list 200,000 to 250,000 clones, and 88% of these were observed just once. The leading ten clones occupy roughly 15% of the sample.

Beyond this particular receptor, the publication reports: The amount of clinical and demographic metadata varied by source and participant and was provided uncurated.

This chain is built from TRBV29-1 and TRBJ1-2, and the D gene may be TRBD1, 5 bases matching. The sample taken for sequencing was PBMCs or T cells enriched from blood (not recorded which). The clonotype comes from a woman in her fifties or sixties with acute COVID-19. Here the CDR3 is given as CSVAGDLQTSGGYTF. The nucleotide sequence reads as follows: TGCAGCGTGGCCGGGGACTTACAAACTTCGGGTGGCTACACCTTC.